The subject of this entry is one T cell receptor beta chain. Its antigen remains unidentified. A sample-barcoded 5' primer and a J-beta primer mix were used in a second PCR of roughly 7 to 11 cycles. TCRdb fed the 5' RACE reads into MiXCR, producing one record per CDR3 protein. Counted here are about 600,000 distinct CDR3 sequences, 40% to 55% occurring once; the ten biggest clones make up 20% to 25%. This specimen comes from a study of blood T cells in healthy people across ages. Findings and caveats of the study: Donor CMV infection status was unknown, possibly confounding age-related changes in expanded clonotypes.

This CDR3 has 13 amino acids. CDR1 SGHVS and CDR2 FQNEAQ come from the germline V gene. This clonotype was sampled from a man older than 75 in good health. The chain carries TRBV7-8 and TRBJ2-7; D not resolved. The closer fit of TRBJ2-5 to the DNA end suggests the J call may be wrong. The sequenced material came from blood. The CDR3 is CASSLVPLETQYF. CDR3 sequence (DNA): TGTGCCAGCAGCTTAGTACCGTTAGAGACCCAGTACTTC.